The 8 T cell receptor beta chains presented below share a single source sample, sequenced in a study of blood T cell repertoires in COVID-19 (dated by TCRdb to the early 2020s). Library preparation employed the immunoSEQ multiplex PCR assay. TCRdb took over this immuneACCESS table, retaining in-frame rearrangements with V and J assigned. Such tables are incomplete; in checked studies, under half of the missing clones stem from an unresolved V gene, and the remainder is unexplained. Within this sample are tens of thousands of clones, with 75% to 90% of them counted one time only. The ten top clones hold more than 15% of the sample. The sample comprised peripheral blood. The origin of the receptors is a man between 65 and 79 years old with acute or convalescent COVID-19.

The rearrangement uses TRBV4-3 and TRBJ1-6; D is ambiguous. V was pared by 0 bases and J by 8 bases, with 14 bases between. The germline gives CDR1 LGHNA, CDR2 YSLEER. This CDR3 contains 16 residues. The CDR3 loop is CASSQDGSGIDSPLHF. The CDR3 DNA follows: TGCGCCAGCAGCCAAGACGGGAGCGGGATAGATTCACCCCTCCACTTT.

The DNA of the CDR3 is TGTGCCAGCAGCGTAGCCGGGACAGAAACTAGCACAGATACGCAGTATTTT. This translates into CASSVAGTETSTDTQYF. The V gene is TRBV9, the J gene TRBJ2-3; 7 bases agree with TRBD1. The germline V gene has CDR1 SGDLS and CDR2 YYNGEE. The CDR3 runs to 17 residues. V was clipped by 0 bases and J by 0 bases; unmatched bases: 7.

The V and J genes are TRBV3-1 (or the pseudogene TRBV3-2) and TRBJ2-3, with 9 bases that match TRBD2. This CDR3 is built from 17 residues. Germline values: CDR1 LGHDT, CDR2 YNNKEL (reference sequence). With 0 bases clipped from V and 9 bases from J, the junction kept 13 bases outside the gene matches. The CDR3 loop is CASSQDWGASGRWTQYF. The CDR3 region has the DNA TGTGCCAGCAGCCAAGATTGGGGGGCCAGCGGGAGGTGGACGCAGTATTTT.

The rearrangement links TRBV2 to TRBJ2-3, with 7 bases fitting TRBD2. The CDR3 has 14 amino acids. Unmatched junction bases numbered 6, after V lost 7 bases and J lost 2 bases. Germline loops: CDR1 SNHLY, CDR2 FYNNEI. The DNA for the CDR3 is TGTGCCAGCAATCGGGAGGCGAACACAGATACGCAGTATTTT. It specifies CASNREANTDTQYF.

The chain couples TRBV15 to TRBJ1-1; D is possibly TRBD1 (5 bases). Germline V CDR1 and CDR2: LNHNV, YYDKDF (reference sequence). This CDR3 contains 12 residues. V dropped 4 bases and J dropped 10 bases, with 13 bases sitting between them. CDR3 DNA sequence: TGTGCCACCAGCAAGCTGACAGCTACAGCTTTCTTT. Translating it yields CATSKLTATAFF.

CDR3 sequence: CATSDQTGGKETQYF. As DNA, the CDR3 is TGTGCCACCAGTGATCAGACAGGGGGCAAAGAGACCCAGTACTTC. The chain is built from TRBV24-1 and TRBJ2-5; 10 bases are a match to TRBD1. This CDR3 comprises 15 residues. V gave up 3 bases and J gave up 3 bases; unmatched junction bases: 3. CDR1 and CDR2 from the germline V gene are KGHDR and SFDVKD.

On this clone: Other DNA sequences of this sample code for an identical CDR3. The rearrangement uses TRBV27 and TRBJ1-2; TRBD1 aligns across 9 bases. This CDR3 comprises 14 residues. Germline trimming cut 0 bases from V and 5 bases from J; bases unmatched to any gene: 1. Germline-derived CDR1 and CDR2 are MNHEY and SMNVEV (reference sequence). CDR3 in amino acids: CASSLSGQGYGYTF. CDR3 sequence (DNA): TGTGCCAGCAGTTTATCGGGACAGGGATATGGCTACACCTTC.

This sequence joins TRBV12-3 or TRBV12-4 and TRBJ2-2; 7 positions match TRBD1. The V segment lost 2 bases and the J segment 6 bases; nucleotides outside the gene matches: 0. The CDR3 is made up of 13 amino acids. The CDR3 loop reads CASSLQGAGELFF. The CDR3 DNA is TGTGCCAGCAGTTTACAGGGGGCCGGGGAGCTGTTTTTT.